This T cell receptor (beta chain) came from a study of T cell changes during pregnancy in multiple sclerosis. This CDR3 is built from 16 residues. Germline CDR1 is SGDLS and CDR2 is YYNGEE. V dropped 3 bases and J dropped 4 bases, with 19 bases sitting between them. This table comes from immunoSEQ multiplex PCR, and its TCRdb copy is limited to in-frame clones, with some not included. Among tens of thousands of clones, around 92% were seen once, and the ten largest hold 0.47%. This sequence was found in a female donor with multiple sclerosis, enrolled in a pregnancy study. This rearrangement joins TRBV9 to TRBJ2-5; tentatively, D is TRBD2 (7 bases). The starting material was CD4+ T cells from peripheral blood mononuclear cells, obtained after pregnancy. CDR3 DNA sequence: TGTGCCAGCAGCGCGGAACAGGGAGGGCTAGGAGAGACCCAGTACTTC. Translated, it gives CASSAEQGGLGETQYF.